The 11 T cell receptor beta chains given below trace back to one sample, sequenced in a study of cytomegalovirus exposure and HLA in healthy donors. A multiplex PCR was run with 60 Vbeta primers and 13 Jbeta primers. Produced via immunoSEQ multiplex PCR; TCRdb's table is partial and in-frame only. The sample has roughly 120,000 clones, around 73% seen once. What was sequenced was PBMCs. The receptors stem from a man in his sixties in good health and CMV-seropositive.

For this clone: This sample includes further DNA sequences coding for the same CDR3. The chain couples TRBV29-1 to TRBJ2-3; D call uncertain. Trimming stripped 4 bases from V and 5 bases from J, with 13 bases between. CDR1 SQVTM and CDR2 ANQGSEA come from the germline V gene. The CDR3 runs 13 residues. CDR3 DNA sequence: TGCAGCGTTGGTGGCGGTGAGAGAGATACGCAGTATTTT. This encodes CSVGGGERDTQYF.

This chain joins TRBV25-1 and TRBJ1-3, with D tentatively TRBD1 (5 bases). The CDR3 extends over 14 amino acids. CDR1 and CDR2 from the germline V gene are MGHDK and SYGVNS. Trimming took 3 bases from V and 2 from J, leaving 8 bases between them. CDR3 protein: CASSEGGTGNTIYF. As DNA, the CDR3 is TGTGCCAGCAGTGAGGGGGGGACTGGAAACACCATATATTTT.

This chain joins TRBV11-2 and TRBJ1-5; D ambiguous. Germline V gives CDR1 SGHAT, CDR2 FQNNGV. V dropped 5 bases and J dropped 2 bases, with 10 bases sitting between them. This CDR3 is built from 14 residues. The CDR3 DNA is TGTGCCAGCAGCCGAGCGGTCGGCAATCAGCCCCAGCATTTT. Its translation is CASSRAVGNQPQHF.

The genes are TRBV30 and TRBJ2-1; 8 bases are a match to TRBD2. The CDR3 extends over 13 amino acids. In germline, CDR1 is GTSNPN, CDR2 SVGIG (reference sequence). The V gene end was trimmed by 4 bases and the J gene end by 10 bases; junction bases not matched to a gene: 9. The CDR3 DNA follows: TGTGCCTGGAACTCGGGGGGGGGCCAGGAGCAGTTCTTC. Its translation is CAWNSGGGQEQFF. Variable domain in full (rest from reference TRBV30 and TRBJ2-1): SQTIHQWPATLVQPVGSPLSLECTVEGTSNPNLYWYRQAAGRGLQLLFYSVGIGQISSEVPQNLSASRPQDRQFILSSKKLLLSDSGFYLCAWNSGGGQEQFFGPGTRLTVL.

The rearrangement joins TRBV19 to TRBJ2-2; maybe TRBD2 (6 bases). V gave up 4 bases and J gave up 5 bases, with 14 bases separating them. The CDR3 spans 15 residues. Looked up from germline, CDR1 is LNHDA and CDR2 is SQIVND (reference sequence). The CDR3 spells CASSSGASYTGELFF. Here the CDR3 DNA reads TGTGCCAGTAGTAGCGGGGCCTCGTATACCGGGGAGCTGTTTTTT.

The chain carries TRBV27 and TRBJ1-1; the D is unclear. The germline V gene encodes CDR1 MNHEY and CDR2 SMNVEV (reference sequence). The CDR3 is 14 residues long. V was trimmed by 2 bases and J by 5 bases, leaving 12 bases between them. This chain's CDR3 is CASSLARVGTEAFF. The CDR3 coding sequence is TGTGCCAGCAGTTTAGCGAGGGTGGGGACTGAAGCTTTCTTT.

The chain links TRBV15 to TRBJ1-2, with TRBD1 identical over 7 bases. CDR3 size: 13 residues. Trimming took 5 bases from V and 4 from J; bases not matched to a gene: 4. In germline, CDR1 is LNHNV, CDR2 YYDKDF (reference sequence). The CDR3: CATSPDRSYGYTF. The DNA of the CDR3 is TGTGCCACCAGCCCGGACAGGAGCTATGGCTACACCTTC.

Only one count was recorded for this clone. V gene TRBV30 combines with J gene TRBJ1-2; the D gene is possibly TRBD1 (5 bases). The germline gives CDR1 GTSNPN, CDR2 SVGIG (reference sequence). V lost 0 bases, J lost 7 bases, and 12 bases lay in between. The CDR3 is 13 amino acids. The CDR3 region is CAWSVRGNGGYTF. CDR3 coding DNA: TGTGCCTGGAGTGTAAGGGGAAACGGTGGCTACACCTTC.

On this clone: Additional DNA sequences in this sample encode the identical CDR3. The chain couples TRBV2 to TRBJ1-1, with 8 bases fitting TRBD1. The CDR3 has 13 amino acids. After removal of 5 bases from V and 8 bases from J, the junction contained 7 bases not matched to a gene. Germline V lookup: CDR1 SNHLY, CDR2 FYNNEI. This chain's CDR3 is CASSQDRETEAFF. For the CDR3, the DNA is TGTGCCAGCAGTCAGGACAGGGAGACGGAAGCTTTCTTT.

The V call is TRBV9, the J call TRBJ1-2; 7 bases are shared with TRBD1. The germline V gene encodes CDR1 SGDLS and CDR2 YYNGEE. This CDR3 region has 12 residues. The V segment lost 4 bases and the J segment 8 bases; nucleotides outside the gene matches: 5. CDR3 protein: CASSPRGAGYTF. As DNA, the CDR3 is TGTGCCAGCAGCCCCAGGGGGGCCGGCTACACCTTC.

This chain links TRBV4-1 with TRBJ1-2, with unresolved D. Looked up from germline, CDR1 is MGHRA and CDR2 is YSYEKL. V was shortened by 0 bases and J by 3 bases, with 14 bases between the two germline ends. This CDR3 has 16 amino acids. The CDR3 loop is CASSQDSVGRYYGYTF. The CDR3 bases are TGCGCCAGCAGCCAAGATTCGGTAGGGAGGTACTATGGCTACACCTTC.